The rows below give T cell receptor beta chains drawn from one sample of a study of T cell repertoires in cytomegalovirus infection. MiXCR, applied by TCRdb to the reads, yields one record per CDR3 protein. The repertoire holds 150,000 to 200,000 distinct CDR3 sequences, with approximately 30% as singletons. What was sequenced was PBMCs. All receptors derive from a human donor in good health (CMV status not recorded). Some clones in this sample may be carry-over from other donors' samples. Both conserved end residues are part of each CDR3. Fields, in order: V gene, J gene, clone size, D gene, CDR3 DNA, CDR3 protein. D genes are given only for firm matches. Only part of the rows carry a size: once, few, many, or a class if the clone is expanded.

V gene: TRBV11-2; J gene: TRBJ2-3; clone size: many; D gene: TRBD1; CDR3 DNA: TGTGCCAGCAGCCAGGACAGGAACACAGATACGCAGTATTTT; CDR3 protein: CASSQDRNTDTQYF
V gene: TRBV7-2; J gene: TRBJ2-5; clone size: few; D gene: .; CDR3 DNA: TGTGCCAGCAGCCTTAGGGGAGAAGAGACCCAGTACTTC; CDR3 protein: CASSLRGEETQYF
V gene: TRBV29-1; J gene: TRBJ2-2; clone size: once; D gene: .; CDR3 DNA: TGCAGCGTTGACAGGGAAGGGACCGGGGAGCTGTTTTTT; CDR3 protein: CSVDREGTGELFF
V gene: TRBV6-2/TRBV6-3; J gene: TRBJ2-1; clone size: .; D gene: TRBD2; CDR3 DNA: TGTGCCAGCAGTTACTCGAGATTGGGACTAGCGGGGGGAAGGGATGAGCAGTTCTTC; CDR3 protein: CASSYSRLGLAGGRDEQFF
V gene: TRBV10-3; J gene: TRBJ2-3; clone size: few; D gene: TRBD2; CDR3 DNA: TGTGCCATCAGGCTGGGACTAGCGGGGGTTGCAGATACGCAGTATTTT; CDR3 protein: CAIRLGLAGVADTQYF
V gene: TRBV20-1; J gene: TRBJ2-3; clone size: few; D gene: TRBD1; CDR3 DNA: TGCAGTGCCGACGGGACAGATACTAGCACAGATACGCAGTATTTT; CDR3 protein: CSADGTDTSTDTQYF
V gene: TRBV7-9; J gene: TRBJ2-6; clone size: many; D gene: .; CDR3 DNA: TGTGCCAGCAGCTTCGCCGGGGCCGGGGCCAACGTCCTGACTTTC; CDR3 protein: CASSFAGAGANVLTF
V gene: TRBV5-5; J gene: TRBJ1-6; clone size: .; D gene: .; CDR3 DNA: TGTGCCAGCAGCTCGGTTGCGGGGAACAATTCACCCCTCCACTTT; CDR3 protein: CASSSVAGNNSPLHF
V gene: TRBV12-3/TRBV12-4; J gene: TRBJ1-2; clone size: .; D gene: .; CDR3 DNA: TGTGCCAGCAGTTTAGCAGGCAGCCGATATGGCTACACCTTC; CDR3 protein: CASSLAGSRYGYTF
V gene: TRBV25-1; J gene: TRBJ2-7; clone size: .; D gene: TRBD1; CDR3 DNA: TGTGCCAGCAGTGATCAGGGGGTCGCCTACGAGCAGTACTTC; CDR3 protein: CASSDQGVAYEQYF
V gene: TRBV2; J gene: TRBJ2-1; clone size: .; D gene: .; CDR3 DNA: TGTGCCAGCAGTCGAGGGGTCGATGAGCAGTTCTTC; CDR3 protein: CASSRGVDEQFF
V gene: TRBV30; J gene: TRBJ1-2; clone size: .; D gene: .; CDR3 DNA: TGTGCCTGGAGTGGGGGACTTGATGGCTACACCTTC; CDR3 protein: CAWSGGLDGYTF
V gene: TRBV19; J gene: TRBJ1-4; clone size: few; D gene: TRBD1; CDR3 DNA: TGTGCCACGAACCGGGACAGGTTTAATGAAAAACTGTTTTTT; CDR3 protein: CATNRDRFNEKLFF
V gene: TRBV7-2; J gene: TRBJ2-7; clone size: .; D gene: TRBD2; CDR3 DNA: TGTGCCAGCAGCTTAGATCAGCGGGGGAGGAACGAGCAGTACTTC; CDR3 protein: CASSLDQRGRNEQYF
V gene: TRBV7-4; J gene: TRBJ2-3; clone size: .; D gene: .; CDR3 DNA: TGTGCCAGCAGCCTGGGGACAAGGGGTTATACGCAGTATTTT; CDR3 protein: CASSLGTRGYTQYF
V gene: TRBV6-2/TRBV6-3; J gene: TRBJ1-5; clone size: few; D gene: .; CDR3 DNA: TGTGCCAGCAGCCGGGACGATAGCAATCAGCCCCAGCATTTT; CDR3 protein: CASSRDDSNQPQHF
V gene: TRBV12-3/TRBV12-4; J gene: TRBJ2-2; clone size: .; D gene: .; CDR3 DNA: TGTGCCAGCAGAAAGGGTCCGAACACCGGGGAGCTGTTTTTT; CDR3 protein: CASRKGPNTGELFF
V gene: TRBV19; J gene: TRBJ1-1; clone size: .; D gene: .; CDR3 DNA: TGTGCCAGTAGTTTCACCTCTGGAAGCAGCACTGAAGCTTTCTTT; CDR3 protein: CASSFTSGSSTEAFF
V gene: TRBV20-1; J gene: TRBJ2-3; clone size: few; D gene: TRBD2; CDR3 DNA: TGCAGTGCTAGAGCCCACGGAACTAGCGGGGGGGATGGCACAGATACGCAGTATTTT; CDR3 protein: CSARAHGTSGGDGTDTQYF
V gene: TRBV2; J gene: TRBJ2-2; clone size: .; D gene: .; CDR3 DNA: TGTGCCAGCAGTGGTCCCAGGGTGGGAAACACCGGGGAGCTGTTTTTT; CDR3 protein: CASSGPRVGNTGELFF
V gene: TRBV7-2; J gene: TRBJ1-6; clone size: .; D gene: .; CDR3 DNA: TGTGCCAGCAGCTTGGGACTCACTACGGGAAATTCACCCCTCCACTTT; CDR3 protein: CASSLGLTTGNSPLHF
V gene: TRBV7-2; J gene: TRBJ2-1; clone size: few; D gene: .; CDR3 DNA: TGTGCCAGCAGCCCGGCGGTGGGGGTCTCGAGTCTCAATGAGCAGTTCTTC; CDR3 protein: CASSPAVGVSSLNEQFF
V gene: TRBV7-3; J gene: TRBJ2-1; clone size: few; D gene: .; CDR3 DNA: TGTGCCAGCAGCTTAGGAGGGGGGTCCACACAAGTGCAGTTCTTC; CDR3 protein: CASSLGGGSTQVQFF
V gene: TRBV6-2/TRBV6-3; J gene: TRBJ2-7; clone size: few; D gene: .; CDR3 DNA: TGTGCCAGCAGCCAACATTACGAGCAGTACTTC; CDR3 protein: CASSQHYEQYF
V gene: TRBV7-3; J gene: TRBJ2-1; clone size: .; D gene: .; CDR3 DNA: TGTGCCAGCAGCCTAGGGGCTAGCGTCGATGAGCAGTTCTTC; CDR3 protein: CASSLGASVDEQFF
V gene: TRBV11-2; J gene: TRBJ2-2; clone size: few; D gene: .; CDR3 DNA: TGTGCCAGCAGCCCCGGGACTCTCAACACCGGGGAGCTGTTTTTT; CDR3 protein: CASSPGTLNTGELFF
V gene: TRBV7-2; J gene: TRBJ1-2; clone size: .; D gene: .; CDR3 DNA: TGTGCCAGCAGCCTCCCCGACAGACCCCTCTATGGCTACACCTTC; CDR3 protein: CASSLPDRPLYGYTF
V gene: TRBV5-1; J gene: TRBJ2-2; clone size: few; D gene: TRBD2; CDR3 DNA: TGCGCCAGCGGAAGACTAGCGGGGGGCCTTTCGAACACCGGGGAGCTGTTTTTT; CDR3 protein: CASGRLAGGLSNTGELFF
V gene: TRBV2; J gene: TRBJ2-3; clone size: many; D gene: .; CDR3 DNA: TGTGCCAGCAGTGGCTTGGAGCGGCTTTCCACAGATACGCAGTATTTT; CDR3 protein: CASSGLERLSTDTQYF
V gene: TRBV4-3; J gene: TRBJ2-1; clone size: .; D gene: TRBD1; CDR3 DNA: TGCGCCAGCAGCCTTGGACAGGGGATACACAATGAGCAGTTCTTC; CDR3 protein: CASSLGQGIHNEQFF
V gene: TRBV15; J gene: TRBJ1-2; clone size: .; D gene: .; CDR3 DNA: TGTGCCACCAGCAGAGATCCCCGGGACTCCCTAGGCTACACCTTC; CDR3 protein: CATSRDPRDSLGYTF
V gene: TRBV7-2; J gene: TRBJ1-6; clone size: .; D gene: .; CDR3 DNA: TGTGCCAGCAGCTTAGCTTTCCTTAATTCACCCCTCCACTTT; CDR3 protein: CASSLAFLNSPLHF
V gene: TRBV6-1; J gene: TRBJ2-3; clone size: many; D gene: .; CDR3 DNA: TGTGCCAGCAGTGAATTTGCCCACCTGAAGGGCAACACAGATACGCAGTATTTT; CDR3 protein: CASSEFAHLKGNTDTQYF
V gene: TRBV30; J gene: TRBJ1-2; clone size: .; D gene: TRBD1; CDR3 DNA: TGTGCCTACCGAGGGGGCGCGGGCTGCTACACCTTC; CDR3 protein: CAYRGGAGCYTF
V gene: TRBV29-1; J gene: TRBJ1-5; clone size: many; D gene: .; CDR3 DNA: TGCAGCGTTGAAGACTCAGAGGGTCAGCCCCAGCATTTT; CDR3 protein: CSVEDSEGQPQHF